These 21 T cell receptor beta chains originate from one sample sequenced in a study of T cells in Graves' hyperthyroidism and ophthalmopathy. Amplification of TCR beta CDR3 regions used RNA as the template. When the TCR CDR3 underwent first-round RT-PCR, the HTBI primer set was used. Using its own MiXCR run on the multiplex PCR reads, TCRdb lists one record per CDR3 protein. The sample shows 550,000 to 600,000 distinct CDR3 sequences, around 45% of them seen only once. Sample: peripheral blood or thyroid tissue (not recorded which). These receptors were collected from an adult woman with Graves' disease, either hyperthyroidism or ophthalmopathy (not recorded which).

The rearrangement uses TRBV4-1 and TRBJ1-1, with D unresolved. Germline V gives CDR1 MGHRA, CDR2 YSYEKL. The length of the CDR3 is 10 residues. The ends were cut back, 9 bases at V and 4 bases at J, with 6 bases in the middle. The CDR3 DNA is TGCGCCAGGAGGTGCACTGAAGCTTTCTTT. Residues: CARRCTEAFF.

As for this clonotype: It is likely a read error: a sequence one base away is far more abundant. The V gene is TRBV5-1, the J gene TRBJ2-7; 7 bases agree with TRBD2. Germline CDR1 is SGHRS and CDR2 is YFSETQ. The CDR3 has 14 amino acids. The CDR3 nucleotides read TGCGCCAGCAGCCTCGCCGGGGAGGGCTACGAGCGGTACTTC. Protein: CASSLAGEGYERYF.

The V call is TRBV10-2, the J call TRBJ2-7, with TRBD2 matching 7 bases. The CDR3 loop spans 16 amino acids. V dropped 2 bases and J dropped 2; count of bases not matched to a gene: 9. CDR1 is WSHSY, CDR2 SAAADI, per germline. The CDR3 DNA is TGCGCCAGCAGTGAGGGGGAACGGGAGGTTACCTACGAGCAGTACTTC. Its protein product is CASSEGEREVTYEQYF.

The chain uses TRBV2 and TRBJ1-6; TRBD1 matches at 9 bases. The CDR3 totals 13 residues. Germline loops: CDR1 SNHLY, CDR2 FYNNEI. Trimming removed 8 bases from V and 8 bases from J; junction bases left unmatched: 4. The CDR3 loop reads CASGTGSYSPLHF. DNA for the CDR3: TGTGCCAGCGGGACAGGGTCTTATTCACCCCTCCACTTT.

A few counts support this clonotype. This chain links TRBV10-3 with TRBJ1-1; tentative D call: TRBD1 (6 bases). CDR1 and CDR2 (germline): ENHRY, SYGVKD. V lost 9 bases and J 5 bases, leaving 13 bases between the germline ends. The CDR3 has 12 residues. CDR3 loop: CAIAAGTTEAFF. The DNA of the CDR3 is TGTGCCATTGCAGCCGGGACAACTGAAGCTTTCTTT.

The chain employs TRBV7-3 and TRBJ2-6; D ambiguous. CDR1 SGHTA and CDR2 FQGTGA come from the germline V gene. The CDR3 sequence is 15 residues long. V lost 4 bases, J lost 4 bases, and 11 bases lay in between. The CDR3 DNA follows: TGTGCCAGCAGCTCAGGCGGTCCCGGGGCCAACGTCCTGACTTTC. Its translation: CASSSGGPGANVLTF.

This clonotype was seen a handful of times. The chain uses TRBV29-1 and TRBJ2-2, with 7 bases that match TRBD1. CDR3 length: 13 residues. Germline CDR1 SQVTM, CDR2 ANQGSEA. V was pared by 4 bases and J by 4 bases, with 3 bases of the junction left unmatched. The DNA of the CDR3 is TGCAGCGTTGCCCGGGACAGCACCGGGGAGCTGTTTTTT. It is translated as CSVARDSTGELFF.

This clonotype was counted ten times or more. This sequence joins TRBV5-6 and TRBJ1-2, with 8 positions matching TRBD1. The germline V gene has CDR1 SGHDT and CDR2 YYEEEE. Unmatched junction bases numbered 6, after V lost 1 base and J lost 4 bases. The length of the CDR3 is 15 residues. The CDR3 DNA sequence: TGTGCCAGCAGCTTGCAGGGGGCGCCCCCCTATGGCTACACCTTC. Translating gives CASSLQGAPPYGYTF.

This clonotype was detected many times. The chain links TRBV19 to TRBJ2-6; 7 bases agree with TRBD1. Germline trimming cut 5 bases from V and 3 bases from J; bases unmatched to any gene: 7. The CDR3 is 16 amino acids. From germline, CDR1 is LNHDA and CDR2 SQIVND (reference sequence). The CDR3 loop reads CASSVGQALGANVLTF. In DNA form, the CDR3 reads TGTGCCAGTAGTGTAGGACAGGCCCTTGGGGCCAACGTCCTGACTTTC.

The chain joins TRBV12-3 or TRBV12-4 to TRBJ1-5; no clear D. The V and J ends lost 10 bases and 3 bases respectively, with 13 bases between them. There are 13 residues in the CDR3. The CDR3 here is CATSGAYNQPQHF. Here the CDR3 DNA reads TGTGCCACTTCGGGCGCCTACAATCAGCCCCAGCATTTT.

As to this clonotype: Germline is not matched at one junction end, which may reflect a read error. The rearrangement uses TRBV7-2 and TRBJ2-5; D is perhaps TRBD1 (6 bases). Per the germline V gene, CDR1 is SGHTA and CDR2 is FQGNSA. There are 12 residues in the CDR3. The CDR3 DNA is TGTGCCAGCAGCTTAAATCGGGACAAGGCAAACTTC. This sequence encodes CASSLNRDKANF.

Concerning this clonotype itself: Given a much more abundant clone one base away, this may be a read error. J is TRBJ2-5 and V is TRBV5-1; D is ambiguous. Trimming removed 0 bases from V and 2 bases from J, with 8 bases in between. Germline V CDR1 and CDR2: SGHRS, YFSETQ. This CDR3 is 14 amino acids long. CDR3 in DNA: TGCGCCAGCAGCTTGGAACAGCCTCAAGAGACCCAGTACTTC. Translated, it gives CASSLEQPQETQYF.

This clonotype was recorded many times. The chain joins TRBV6-1 to TRBJ2-7, with TRBD2 matching 7 bases. V shed 1 base and J 0 bases; nucleotides not matched to a gene: 3. This CDR3 spans 15 amino acids. Germline values: CDR1 MNHNS, CDR2 SASEGT. As DNA, the CDR3 is TGTGCCAGCAGTGAAGGGGAGGGAAGCTCCTACGAGCAGTACTTC. Its translation: CASSEGEGSSYEQYF.

This clonotype showed up many times. V gene TRBV7-9 combines with J gene TRBJ1-4; 7 bases match TRBD1. The CDR3 is made up of 15 amino acids. Trimming cost V 3 bases and J 3 bases; bases outside gene matches: 4. CDR1 and CDR2 (germline): SEHNR, FQNEAQ (reference sequence). This chain's CDR3 is CASSLTTGPNEKLFF. Here the CDR3 DNA reads TGTGCCAGCAGCTTGACGACAGGGCCTAATGAAAAACTGTTTTTT.

The chain recombines TRBV10-3 with TRBJ2-6; 7 bases match TRBD1. The junction had 5 bases not matched to a gene; V was cut back by 6 bases and J by 0 bases. Germline loops: CDR1 ENHRY, CDR2 SYGVKD. This CDR3 comprises 16 residues. The CDR3 reads CAISEQGRSGANVLTF. The CDR3 DNA sequence: TGTGCCATCAGCGAACAGGGGCGCTCTGGGGCCAACGTCCTGACTTTC.

The chain has TRBV20-1 and TRBJ2-5; D call uncertain. The CDR3 is 13 residues long. The ends were cut back, 0 bases at V and 5 bases at J, with 10 bases in the middle. Germline V gene lookup returns CDR1 DFQATT and CDR2 SNEGSKA (reference sequence). CDR3 sequence: CSARDPLMETQYF. The CDR3 bases are TGCAGTGCTAGAGATCCGCTGATGGAGACCCAGTACTTC.

A single count supports this clonotype. This chain uses TRBV7-2 with TRBJ1-2; D gene unclear. The ends were cut back, 1 base at V and 0 bases at J, with 9 bases in the middle. Germline assignment: CDR1 SGHTA and CDR2 FQGNSA. There are 15 residues in the CDR3. The CDR3 spells CASSLVARSNYGYTF. The CDR3, as DNA: TGTGCCAGCAGCTTAGTCGCCAGATCTAACTATGGCTACACCTTC. The entire variable domain, with the rest obtained from reference TRBV7-2 and TRBJ1-2, is as follows: GAGVSQSPSNKVTEKGKDVELRCDPISGHTALYWYRQSLGQGLEFLIYFQGNSAPDKSGLPSDRFSAERTGGSVSTLTIQRTQQEDSAVYLCASSLVARSNYGYTFGSGTRLTVV.

This CDR3 is CSARDITNYGYTF. CDR3 DNA: TGCAGTGCTAGAGATATTACAAACTATGGCTACACCTTC. The V and J genes are TRBV20-1 and TRBJ1-2; no firm D call. The ends were cut back, 0 bases at V and 2 bases at J, with 7 bases in the middle. The CDR3 extends over 13 amino acids. Germline values: CDR1 DFQATT, CDR2 SNEGSKA (reference sequence).

The V gene is TRBV10-3, the J gene TRBJ2-7; 7 bases are a match to TRBD2. Germline V gene lookup returns CDR1 ENHRY and CDR2 SYGVKD. Trimming removed 6 bases from V and 2 bases from J; junction bases left unmatched: 4. The length of the CDR3 is 13 residues. CDR3 amino acids: CAIRRAGTYEQYF. The CDR3 nucleotides are TGTGCCATCAGACGAGCGGGGACCTACGAGCAGTACTTC.

This clonotype was detected many times. The V call is TRBV6-1, the J call TRBJ1-2, with D unclear. The CDR3 covers 13 residues. Trimming cost V 2 bases and J 4 bases, with 8 bases left between them. Germline V gives CDR1 MNHNS, CDR2 SASEGT. CDR3 coding DNA: TGTGCCAGCAGTGAAACATATGTCTATGGCTACACCTTC. This translates into CASSETYVYGYTF.

About this clonotype itself: This may stem from a read error, because a much larger clone lies one nucleotide away. The chain carries TRBV2 and TRBJ2-7, with D possibly matching TRBD1 (6 bases). The CDR3 extends over 14 amino acids. Germline V lookup: CDR1 SNHLY, CDR2 FYNNEI. CDR3 sequence: CASSYSGQIYEQCF. The CDR3 coding sequence is TGTGCCAGCAGTTACTCAGGACAGATCTACGAGCAGTGCTTC.